These T cell receptor beta chains were read from a single sample in a study of blood T cell repertoires in COVID-19. Profiling relied on immunoSEQ multiplex PCR, and the TCRdb table lists in-frame clones only, not all of them. The sample lists over 350,000 clones, around nine tenths occurring once. Sequencing input: PBMCs or T cells enriched from blood (not recorded which). These receptors all stem from a woman in her fifties or sixties who had recovered from COVID-19. Both conserved end residues are part of each CDR3. A D gene is named only where the DNA matches it firmly. Clone size is not always given. Where it is, it says once, few, many or a class for expanded clones.

few NA TRBJ1-6 TRBV7-9 CASSLSGNSPLHF TGTGCCAGCAGCTTATCGGGGAATTCACCCCTCCACTTT
NA TRBD1 TRBJ1-5 TRBV6-6 CASTPGQGGNQPQHF TGTGCCAGCACTCCCGGGCAGGGGGGTAATCAGCCCCAGCATTTT
NA NA TRBJ1-6 TRBV2 CASSAQGKSPLHF TGTGCCAGCAGTGCGCAGGGAAAGTCACCCCTCCACTTT
NA TRBD1 TRBJ1-4 TRBV11-2 CASSRFGTAEKLFF TGTGCCAGCAGCCGCTTTGGGACAGCCGAAAAACTGTTTTTT
NA NA TRBJ1-1 TRBV11-2 CASSLGQGSGTEAFF TGTGCCAGCAGCTTGGGCCAGGGTTCGGGCACTGAAGCTTTCTTT
NA NA TRBJ1-2 TRBV2 CASSEARRRGGYTF TGTGCCAGCAGTGAAGCGCGCCGGAGGGGTGGCTACACCTTC
NA NA TRBJ1-2 TRBV13 CASSPEDRRYGYTF TGTGCCAGCAGCCCGGAGGACAGACGCTATGGCTACACCTTC
once TRBD2 TRBJ2-1 TRBV11-2 CASSSGTNSYNEQFF TGTGCCAGCAGCTCCGGGACTAACTCCTACAATGAGCAGTTCTTC
NA TRBD1 TRBJ2-3 TRBV24-1 CATSEGGRGQPDTQYF TGTGCCACCAGTGAGGGAGGCAGGGGGCAACCAGATACGCAGTATTTT
NA NA TRBJ1-5 TRBV18 CASSPAGQNQPQHF TGTGCCAGCTCCCCAGCTGGCCAGAATCAGCCCCAGCATTTT
NA TRBD1 TRBJ1-1 TRBV28 CASRSSGGLPEAFF TGTGCCAGCAGATCCTCAGGGGGATTACCTGAAGCTTTCTTT
NA NA TRBJ2-7 TRBV28 CASSTHSRVDYEQYF TGTGCCAGCAGTACACACTCCCGGGTCGACTACGAGCAGTACTTC
NA NA TRBJ1-5 TRBV4-1 CASSQGERPSSNQPQHF TGCGCCAGCAGCCAAGGGGAGAGGCCTTCCAGCAATCAGCCCCAGCATTTT
NA NA TRBJ1-3 TRBV29-1 CSVDGVGNTIYF TGCAGCGTTGACGGGGTTGGAAACACCATATATTTT
NA NA TRBJ2-7 TRBV19 CASSILANSYEQYF TGTGCCAGTAGTATATTAGCCAACTCCTACGAGCAGTACTTC
NA TRBD1 TRBJ1-2 TRBV4-1 CASSQGQGRNYGYTF TGCGCCAGCAGCCAAGGACAGGGACGGAACTATGGCTACACCTTC
NA NA TRBJ1-1 TRBV4-1 CASSQDPGAGTEAFF TGCGCCAGCAGCCAAGATCCGGGCGCGGGCACTGAAGCTTTCTTT
NA TRBD1 TRBJ1-1 TRBV7-8 CASERHRGEAFF TGTGCCAGCGAACGTCACAGGGGTGAAGCTTTCTTT
NA NA TRBJ1-1 TRBV29-1 CSVDGRVNTEAFF TGCAGCGTTGATGGTCGGGTGAACACTGAAGCTTTCTTT
once NA TRBJ1-4 TRBV28 CASMVLQTGREKLFF TGTGCCAGCATGGTTCTTCAGACAGGACGGGAAAAACTGTTTTTT
NA NA TRBJ1-2 TRBV2 CASTEGDGYTF TGTGCCAGCACAGAAGGAGATGGCTACACCTTC
NA TRBD1 TRBJ2-4 TRBV6-5 CASSYSGQGIYIQYF TGTGCCAGCAGTTACTCTGGACAGGGAATATACATTCAGTACTTC
once NA TRBJ1-1 TRBV11-2 CASSLDYASGSGFRTEAFF TGTGCCAGCAGCTTAGATTACGCGTCGGGCAGCGGCTTTAGGACTGAAGCTTTCTTT
NA NA TRBJ1-6 TRBV6-2/TRBV6-3 CASSYLRVTYNSPLHF TGTGCCAGCAGTTACCTCAGGGTGACCTATAATTCACCCCTCCACTTT
NA NA TRBJ1-2 TRBV25-1 CASSDRGSYYGYTF TGTGCCAGCAGTGATCGAGGGTCGTACTATGGCTACACCTTC
few TRBD1 TRBJ1-3 TRBV9 CASSAGQGNSGNTIYF TGTGCCAGCAGCGCGGGACAGGGAAACTCTGGAAACACCATATATTTT
NA TRBD1 TRBJ1-3 TRBV2 CASSVGQGRFRNTIYF TGTGCCAGCAGTGTGGGACAGGGACGGTTTCGAAACACCATATATTTT
NA NA TRBJ2-5 TRBV28 CASKPLGRLQETQYF TGTGCCAGCAAACCGCTGGGGCGGTTGCAAGAGACCCAGTACTTC
NA NA TRBJ1-5 TRBV7-2 CASSGMGADSQHF TGTGCCAGCAGCGGTATGGGTGCCGACTCCCAGCATTTT
NA NA TRBJ1-2 TRBV2 CASSGSRTASYGYTF TGTGCCAGCAGTGGAAGCAGGACAGCTAGTTATGGCTACACCTTC
NA TRBD2 TRBJ2-2 TRBV28 CASSLYLSGGAAGELFF TGTGCCAGCAGTTTATACCTCAGCGGGGGGGCAGCCGGGGAGCTGTTTTTT
NA NA TRBJ1-1 TRBV18 CASSQGMNTEAFF TGTGCCAGCTCGCAGGGGATGAACACTGAAGCTTTCTTT
NA TRBD2 TRBJ2-1 TRBV27 CASSKARAGGYNEQFF TGTGCCAGCAGCAAGGCGAGAGCGGGGGGCTACAATGAGCAGTTCTTC
NA NA TRBJ1-1 TRBV28 CASSLSLDITEAFF TGTGCCAGCAGTTTATCTCTGGACATCACTGAAGCTTTCTTT
once NA TRBJ1-1 TRBV28 CASSEGGTEAFF TGTGCCAGCAGTGAAGGGGGCACTGAAGCTTTCTTT
NA TRBD1 TRBJ1-2 TRBV19 CASSRTGNGYTF TGTGCCAGTTCACGGACAGGGAATGGCTACACCTTC
once NA TRBJ2-3 TRBV7-3 CASSSGGGDTDTQYF TGTGCCAGCAGCTCGGGCGGGGGCGACACAGATACGCAGTATTTT
few NA TRBJ1-6 TRBV7-6 CASSSTDTYNSPLHF TGTGCCAGCAGCTCCACGGACACCTATAATTCACCCCTCCACTTT
few NA TRBJ1-3 TRBV3-1/TRBV3-2 CASSQGGAKGNTIYF TGTGCCAGCAGCCAAGGCGGCGCCAAGGGAAACACCATATATTTT
NA NA TRBJ1-5 TRBV6-5 CASSRQVNQPQHF TGTGCCAGCAGCCGACAGGTAAATCAGCCCCAGCATTTT
NA NA TRBJ1-2 TRBV7-9 CASSPEWYGYTF TGTGCCAGCAGCCCCGAGTGGTATGGCTACACCTTC
NA TRBD1 TRBJ1-3 TRBV5-4 CASSQGAGNTIYF TGTGCCAGCAGCCAGGGGGCTGGAAACACCATATATTTT
NA NA TRBJ2-7 TRBV6-4 CASHLVSEQEDYEQYF TGTGCCAGCCATCTAGTGTCCGAACAAGAGGACTACGAGCAGTACTTC
NA TRBD1 TRBJ2-7 TRBV7-6 CASSWKQGESYEQYF TGTGCCAGCAGCTGGAAACAGGGGGAGTCGTACGAGCAGTACTTC
NA TRBD1 TRBJ1-5 TRBV30 CAWSSGQRIRNSNQPQHF TGTGCCTGGAGTTCGGGACAGAGGATTAGAAATAGCAATCAGCCCCAGCATTTT
NA NA TRBJ1-1 TRBV6-6 CASSQGHPEAFF TGTGCCAGCAGTCAGGGACACCCTGAAGCTTTCTTT
NA NA TRBJ1-1 TRBV6-4 CASSFNSGGEAFF TGTGCCAGCAGCTTCAACTCGGGAGGTGAAGCTTTCTTT